There are a few counts of the clone carrying this TCR beta chain. The data belong to a study of OX40 agonist ivuxolimab in advanced cancers. The CDR3 has 13 amino acids. The V gene lost 4 bases and the J gene lost 4 bases, with 7 bases spanning the gap. Germline values: CDR1 LGHNA, CDR2 YNFKEQ. Sequencing was performed with immunoSEQ multiplex PCR; in TCRdb, only in-frame clones are kept and a portion is missing. This table holds about 79,000 clones, around 85% found once. The sequencing here drew on CD4+ or CD8+ T cells sorted from blood, taken in a trial of the OX40 agonist ivuxolimab. The rearrangement links TRBV4-2 to TRBJ1-4, with D unclear. This TCR was sampled from an adult with an advanced solid tumor such as melanoma, head and neck, liver or kidney cancer. The CDR3 loop reads CASSLSLNEKLFF. In DNA, the CDR3 is TGTGCCAGCAGCCTGAGCCTTAATGAAAAACTGTTTTTT.